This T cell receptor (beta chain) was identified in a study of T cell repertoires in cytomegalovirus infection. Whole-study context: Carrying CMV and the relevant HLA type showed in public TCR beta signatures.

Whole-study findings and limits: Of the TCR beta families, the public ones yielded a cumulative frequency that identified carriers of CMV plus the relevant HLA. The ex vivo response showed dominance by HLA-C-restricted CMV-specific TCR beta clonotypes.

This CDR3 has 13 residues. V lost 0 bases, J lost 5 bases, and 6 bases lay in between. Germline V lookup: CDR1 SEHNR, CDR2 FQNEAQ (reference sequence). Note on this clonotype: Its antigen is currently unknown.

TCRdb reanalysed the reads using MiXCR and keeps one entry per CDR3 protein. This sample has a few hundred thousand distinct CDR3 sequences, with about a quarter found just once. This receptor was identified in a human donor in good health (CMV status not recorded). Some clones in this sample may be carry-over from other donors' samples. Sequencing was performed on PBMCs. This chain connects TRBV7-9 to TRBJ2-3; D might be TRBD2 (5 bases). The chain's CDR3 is CASSLADLDTQYF. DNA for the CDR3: TGTGCCAGCAGCTTAGCGGACTTAGATACGCAGTATTTT.